This TCR beta chain was identified during a study of blood T cell repertoires in COVID-19. On the study more broadly: Samples representing acute and convalescent COVID-19 were sourced from the United States, Italy and Spain. PBMCs, B-cell-depleted T cells, or T cells were the source of the cDNA or gDNA that made up the material.

Original analysis: It was from reference gene primer amplification that nucleated cell counts were estimated. The table came from immunoSEQ multiplex PCR; TCRdb's copy has only in-frame clones and leaves some out. D and trimming come from the DNA, and the V and J calls and clone size come from that table. The table records approximately 260,000 clones, 80% to 90% of them present only once. Germline trimming cut 8 bases from V and 3 bases from J; bases unmatched to any gene: 0. CDR1 is WSHSY and CDR2 is SAAADI in the germline V gene. The CDR3 length is 12 residues. The rearrangement uses TRBV10-2 and TRBJ1-1, with 10 bases matching TRBD1. The sequence derives from a woman between 65 and 79 years old with acute or convalescent COVID-19. The sequenced sample consisted of peripheral blood. Written as DNA, the CDR3 is TGCGCCAGCGGACAGGGGGACACTGAAGCTTTCTTT. It is translated as CASGQGDTEAFF.